Here is one TCR beta chain with its context. The antigen remains undetermined. This sample is part of a study of TIL therapy for anti-PD-1-resistant metastatic lung cancer. The immunoSEQ assay was v3. Sequencing was performed with immunoSEQ multiplex PCR; in TCRdb, only in-frame clones are kept and a portion is missing. The sample contains tens of thousands of clones, about two thirds of which appear only once. Time point described: pre-treatment sample, taken before nivolumab and TIL therapy. Tumor tissue came from excised metastases, mostly pleural nodules or supraclavicular lymph nodes. Patients then received nivolumab; progressors got lymphodepletion, TIL and IL-2. Enrollment ran from October 2017 to January 2020. Study results and caveats: This highly selected cohort may not generalize to typical lung cancer patients. Many TIL product clones were absent from baseline tumor, suggesting clonal contraction.

This sequence was found in a person aged 25-80 years with non-small cell lung cancer. The sample was tumor tissue, taken at baseline.

The CDR3 loop reads CASRRGQNTEAFF. Here the CDR3 DNA reads TGCGCCAGCAGGAGAGGACAGAACACTGAAGCTTTCTTT. The chain combines TRBV5-1 with TRBJ1-1, with D possibly being TRBD1 (5 bases). The CDR3 spans 13 residues. CDR1 and CDR2 from the germline V gene are SGHRS and YFSETQ. Trimming shortened V by 5 bases and J by 1 base, and 9 bases separated the two germline ends.